This TCR beta chain was identified in a study of Ad26.COV2.S vaccination and SARS-CoV-2 variants. Study-level points and caveats: Ad26.COV2.S recipients had broader spike-specific TCRs (P = 0.0014). It is possible that the TCR breadth and depth analyses underestimated the total T cell responses.

About this clone: Its antigen is not identified.

The sample's treatment: approximately 18 received Ad26.COV2.S at low or high dose, single or two shots; about 5 received placebo; per-sample allocation not given. Following the first vaccine or placebo injection, samples were taken on day 63. Sequencing was performed with immunoSEQ multiplex PCR; in TCRdb, only in-frame clones are kept and a portion is missing. Among roughly 450,000 clones listed, about nine tenths were seen once. This receptor was taken from a person aged 18-65 years who received the Ad26.COV2.S COVID-19 vaccine or a placebo. Sequenced material: peripheral blood, taken in a trial of Ad26.COV2.S vaccine versus placebo.

The chain's CDR3 is CASSTGLFNEQFF. CDR3 DNA: TGTGCCAGCAGCACGGGACTGTTCAATGAGCAGTTCTTC. V is TRBV5-5 and J is TRBJ2-1; D might be TRBD2 (6 bases). V was trimmed by 4 bases and J by 6 bases, leaving 11 bases between them. The CDR3 covers 13 residues. Germline V gene data show CDR1 as SGHKS and CDR2 as YYEKEE (reference sequence).